This TCR beta chain was identified during a study of T cell responses to AZD1222 COVID-19 vaccine. Worth noting for this clone: One junction end disagrees with the germline gene, perhaps due to a read error.

Using immunoSEQ multiplex PCR, the repertoire was profiled, and TCRdb retains in-frame clones only, with some absent. The data contain about 110,000 clones, roughly 92% of them singletons. The CDR3 sequence is 14 residues long. CDR1 SQVTM and CDR2 ANQGSEA come from the germline V gene. This TCR derives from an adult who received the AZD1222 COVID-19 vaccine. The rearrangement links TRBV29-1 to TRBJ1-2; a weak D match, TRBD1 (5 bases). The source material was peripheral blood, sampled 28 days after the second AZD1222 dose. CDR3 nucleotides: TGCAGCGTTCAAGAACGGGGACGGGACTATGGCTACACCTTC. Its protein product is CSVQERGRDYGYTF.